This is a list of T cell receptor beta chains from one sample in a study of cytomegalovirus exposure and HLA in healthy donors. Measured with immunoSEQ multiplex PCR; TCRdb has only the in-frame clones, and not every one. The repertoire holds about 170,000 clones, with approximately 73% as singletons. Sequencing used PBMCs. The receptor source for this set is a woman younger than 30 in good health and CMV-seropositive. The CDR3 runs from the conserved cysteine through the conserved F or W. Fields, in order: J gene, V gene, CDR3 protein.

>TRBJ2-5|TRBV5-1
CASSPVVAGGSSETQYF
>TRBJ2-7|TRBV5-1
CASSLLAEYEQYF
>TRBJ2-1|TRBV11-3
CASSLRDSSYNEQFF
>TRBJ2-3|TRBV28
CASRLATTQYF
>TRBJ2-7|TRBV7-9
CASRQDGATYEQYF
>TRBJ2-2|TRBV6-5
CASSLADTGELFF
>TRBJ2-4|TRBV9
CASSPRDRGNIQYF
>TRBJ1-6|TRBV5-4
CASSLPRTGQVSPLHF
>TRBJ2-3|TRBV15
CATSRQRDGTDTQYF
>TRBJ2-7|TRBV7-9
CSSSQSSIYEQYF
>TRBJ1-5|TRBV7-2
CASSNRAGAGQPQHF
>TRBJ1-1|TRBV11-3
CASSLGTGQPNTEAFF
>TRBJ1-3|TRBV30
CAWAGTGNTIYF
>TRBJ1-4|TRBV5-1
CASSQQGDGYEKLFF
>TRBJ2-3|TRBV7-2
CASSSTGNRGDTQYF
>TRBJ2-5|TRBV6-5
CASSWPAGPQGTQYF
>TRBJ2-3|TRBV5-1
CASSLEDGLATDTQYF
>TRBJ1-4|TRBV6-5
CASRQGGTLAEKLFF
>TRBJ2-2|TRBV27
CASTPGYRLGGNTGELFF
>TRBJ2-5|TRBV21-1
CAIVTSGEKTQYF
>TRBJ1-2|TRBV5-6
CASSLNLQALRYGYTF
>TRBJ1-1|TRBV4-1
CASSQKTGTEAFF
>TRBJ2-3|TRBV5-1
CASSEGPTDTQYF
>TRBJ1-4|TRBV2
CASSDMTTEVEKLFF
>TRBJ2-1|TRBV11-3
CASSQGQGAVEQFF
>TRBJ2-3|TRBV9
CASGGGISADTQYF
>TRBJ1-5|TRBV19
CASSPGVLSNQPQHF
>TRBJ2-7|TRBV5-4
CASSHPGTSGGPGWEQYF
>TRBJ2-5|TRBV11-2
CASSSDGGGQETQYF
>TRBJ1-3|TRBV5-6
CASSLGGTSSGNTIYF
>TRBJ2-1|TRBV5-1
CASSSGQAYNEQFF
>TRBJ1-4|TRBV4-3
CASSQDGGAVGFDEKLFF
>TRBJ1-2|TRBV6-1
CASSRPGTDDGYTF
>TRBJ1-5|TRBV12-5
CASGASGSNQPQHF
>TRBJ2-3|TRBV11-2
CASSFGRGGPDTQYF
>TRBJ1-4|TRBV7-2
CASSLEEGGKLFF
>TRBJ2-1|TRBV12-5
CASGRPTGEAYNEQFF
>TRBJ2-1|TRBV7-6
CASSLAPGDEQFF
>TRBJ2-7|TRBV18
CASSPGDRAYEQYF
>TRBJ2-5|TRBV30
CAWRTSGGDETQYF
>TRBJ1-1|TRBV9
CASTESGDREGTEAFF
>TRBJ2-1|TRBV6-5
CASSRQSSSYNEQFF
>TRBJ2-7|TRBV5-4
CASSAGRGRRVDEQYF
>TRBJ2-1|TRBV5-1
CATDTSGSYNEQFF
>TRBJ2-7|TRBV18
CASSPGAATYEQYF
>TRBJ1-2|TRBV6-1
CASTAPGRDGYTF
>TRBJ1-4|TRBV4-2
CASSQERGDGSEKLFF
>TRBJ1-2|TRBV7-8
CASSLTGGGGYTF
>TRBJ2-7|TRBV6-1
CASWRSYEQYF
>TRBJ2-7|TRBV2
CASTRDISYEQYF
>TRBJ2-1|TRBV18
CASSLMTGANNEQFF
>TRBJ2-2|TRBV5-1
CASSDQLAGDVAGELFF
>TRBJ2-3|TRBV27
CASSLSLGGWQYF
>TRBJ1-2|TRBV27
CASSLTAATGANYGYTF
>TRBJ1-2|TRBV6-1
CASSDSSGLGYTF
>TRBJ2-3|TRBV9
CASSQGSTDTQYF
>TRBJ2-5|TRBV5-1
CASSKGETQYF
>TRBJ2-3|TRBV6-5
CASWEVADTQYF
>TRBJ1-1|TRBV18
CASSPDFGGGAFF